These T cell receptor beta chains were read from a single sample in a study of blood T cell repertoires in COVID-19. Measured with immunoSEQ multiplex PCR; TCRdb has only the in-frame clones, and not every one. In the table there are some 240,000 clones, roughly 84% of which are singletons. Sequenced sample: peripheral blood. The receptors derive from a woman aged 40 to 49 who had recovered from COVID-19. CDR3s include the opening cysteine and the closing phenylalanine or tryptophan. A D gene is named only where the DNA matches it firmly. Clone size, where shown, is once, few, many, or a class for clones that have expanded.

j_gene	v_gene	d_gene	len	abundance	CDR3nt	CDR3aa
TRBJ1-2	TRBV19	TRBD1	14	-	TGTGCCAGCGCCACAGGGGGCGTTAACTATGGCTACACCTTC	CASATGGVNYGYTF
TRBJ2-7	TRBV6-1	TRBD1	16	-	TGTGCCAGCAGTGATGCCGGCCAGGGGGTGAACTACGAGCAGTACTTC	CASSDAGQGVNYEQYF
TRBJ2-7	TRBV5-1	TRBD2	14	once	TGCGCCAGCACCCTTCCGGGAGGGCCCGACGAGCAGTACTTC	CASTLPGGPDEQYF
TRBJ1-1	TRBV19	TRBD1	14	-	TGTGCCAGTTTCGCACAGGGGGGGGACACTGAAGCTTTCTTT	CASFAQGGDTEAFF
TRBJ1-6	TRBV4-3	-	15	-	TGCGCCAGCAGCCAAGTGTTGGCAGTAAATTCACCCCTCCACTTT	CASSQVLAVNSPLHF
TRBJ2-1	TRBV12-5	-	15	-	TGTGCTAGTGGTTTGGCTACTGCCAGGGGATATGAGCAGTTCTTC	CASGLATARGYEQFF
TRBJ2-6	TRBV5-4	-	16	once	TGTGCCAGCAGCTTGGGGCGGCACTCTGGGGCCAACGTCCTGACTTTC	CASSLGRHSGANVLTF
TRBJ2-5	TRBV6-5	-	14	-	TGTGCCAGCAGCCCCCCGAGCGGCCAAGAGACCCAGTACTTC	CASSPPSGQETQYF
TRBJ1-1	TRBV6-5	TRBD1	12	-	TGTGCCAGCAAGACAGGGCTCACTGAAGCTTTCTTT	CASKTGLTEAFF
TRBJ2-5	TRBV4-3	TRBD2	15	-	TGCGCCAGCAGCCAGGGACTAGCGGGGGGGGAGACCCAGTACTTC	CASSQGLAGGETQYF
TRBJ2-5	TRBV9	TRBD2	18	-	TGTGCCAGCAGCGTAGGGACTAGCGGGGGGGCTTATCTAGAGACCCAGTACTTC	CASSVGTSGGAYLETQYF
TRBJ2-7	TRBV12-3/TRBV12-4	-	13	-	TGTGCCAGCAGTTTAAGCTTTTCCTACGAGCAGTACTTC	CASSLSFSYEQYF
TRBJ2-7	TRBV11-3	TRBD1	14	-	TGTGCCAGCAGCTTAGCGGGACAGGGCTACGAGCAGTACTTC	CASSLAGQGYEQYF
TRBJ1-2	TRBV3-1/TRBV3-2	-	13	-	TGTGCCAGCAGCCAAGGGCCAGGGAGGGGCTACACCTTC	CASSQGPGRGYTF
TRBJ2-7	TRBV18	-	14	once	TGTGCCAGCTCACCACCGACAGCCGCCTACGAGCAGTACTTC	CASSPPTAAYEQYF
TRBJ2-3	TRBV10-3	TRBD2	14	-	TGTGCCAGCACGACTAGCGGGGACACAGATACGCAGTATTTT	CASTTSGDTDTQYF
TRBJ2-2	TRBV5-1	-	16	-	TGCGCCAGCAGGGAGAGCTTCAGAGGGAGCACCGGGGAGCTGTTTTTT	CASRESFRGSTGELFF
TRBJ1-3	TRBV30	-	13	-	TGTGCCTGGAACAAATACTCTGGAAACACCATATATTTT	CAWNKYSGNTIYF
TRBJ2-5	TRBV11-2	TRBD1	16	-	TGTGCCAGCAGCTTAGTCCGGGACAGGGGTCAAGAGACCCAGTACTTC	CASSLVRDRGQETQYF
TRBJ1-2	TRBV10-3	-	14	-	TGTGCCATCAGTTATACAGGGTCGGAAGATGGCTACACCTTC	CAISYTGSEDGYTF
TRBJ2-1	TRBV13	TRBD2	16	-	TGTGCCAGCAGCTTAGTAGGACTAGCGTTATACAATGAGCAGTTCTTC	CASSLVGLALYNEQFF
TRBJ2-2	TRBV9	-	16	-	TGTGCCAGCAGCGTAGTTGCAGGCCCGGGGACCGGGGAGCTGTTTTTT	CASSVVAGPGTGELFF
TRBJ1-2	TRBV13	TRBD1	14	-	TGTGCCAGCAGCTTAGACAGGGGACTGGAAGGCTACACCTTC	CASSLDRGLEGYTF
TRBJ2-3	TRBV19	-	14	-	TGTGCCAGTATTGACAGAACTAGCACAGATACGCAGTATTTT	CASIDRTSTDTQYF
TRBJ1-1	TRBV7-9	TRBD1	14	-	TGTGCCAGCAGCCTGGGGACAGCTAACACTGAAGCTTTCTTT	CASSLGTANTEAFF
TRBJ2-2	TRBV29-1	-	13	once	TGCAGCGTTGAATCGGTTGGTGCCGGGGAGCTGTTTTTT	CSVESVGAGELFF
TRBJ2-5	TRBV4-3	TRBD1	15	-	TGCGCCAGCAGCCCCGGTCCAGGGGGACAAGAGACCCAGTACTTC	CASSPGPGGQETQYF
TRBJ2-1	TRBV7-8	-	17	-	TGTGCCAGCAGCTTAGCTGGAGGGGCCCTCTCCTACAATGAGCAGTTCTTC	CASSLAGGALSYNEQFF
TRBJ1-6	TRBV18	TRBD1	14	-	TGTGCCAGCTCACGGGACAGCTATAATTCACCCCTCCACTTT	CASSRDSYNSPLHF
TRBJ2-5	TRBV18	-	14	-	TGTGCCAGCTCGCCCCAGGGAACCGAGAAGACCCAGTACTTC	CASSPQGTEKTQYF
TRBJ1-2	TRBV7-9	-	15	-	TGTGCCAGCAGCCCTCAAGGGGGGGTCATAGGTGGCTACACCTTC	CASSPQGGVIGGYTF
TRBJ2-3	TRBV5-5	-	13	-	TGTGCCAGCAGCTTTAGCGTCGCAGATACGCAGTATTTT	CASSFSVADTQYF
TRBJ2-2	TRBV7-2	TRBD1	15	-	TGTGCCAGCAGCTCGGGACAGGGGAACACCGGGGAGCTGTTTTTT	CASSSGQGNTGELFF
TRBJ2-3	TRBV7-8	-	15	-	TGTGCCAGCAGCTTGGGCAGAACTAGCACAGATACGCAGTATTTT	CASSLGRTSTDTQYF
TRBJ2-7	TRBV6-8	-	11	-	TGTGCCAGCCCCTATCGAGGGGAGCAGTACTTC	CASPYRGEQYF
TRBJ2-7	TRBV7-9	TRBD1	13	-	TGTGCCAGCAGCTTCCGGGACAGCCACGAGCAGTACTTC	CASSFRDSHEQYF
TRBJ1-2	TRBV3-1/TRBV3-2	-	14	-	TGTGCCAGCAGCCCCGGCGGTCCTAACTATGGCTACACCTTC	CASSPGGPNYGYTF
TRBJ1-1	TRBV10-3	TRBD1	17	once	TGTGCCATCAGTGAACGGGCAGGGGGCCATACGGACACTGAAGCTTTCTTT	CAISERAGGHTDTEAFF
TRBJ1-2	TRBV11-3	-	13	-	TGTGCCAGCAGCCCTCAGTATCTCTATGGCTACACCTTC	CASSPQYLYGYTF
TRBJ1-1	TRBV5-8	-	15	-	TGTGCCAGCAGCCTTTTCCTACAGGCGAACACTGAAGCTTTCTTT	CASSLFLQANTEAFF
TRBJ1-4	TRBV7-2	-	13	-	TGTGCCAGCAGCTTAGGTGGAGGGGACAAACTGTTTTTT	CASSLGGGDKLFF
TRBJ1-2	TRBV12-3/TRBV12-4	TRBD1	13	-	TGTGCCAGCAGTTTCACAGGGGGCAATGGCTACACCTTC	CASSFTGGNGYTF
TRBJ1-1	TRBV5-5	-	14	-	TGTGCCAGCAGTTCGTTCACGGGGAACACTGAAGCTTTCTTT	CASSSFTGNTEAFF
TRBJ1-3	TRBV7-2	-	15	-	TGTGCCAGCAGCTTAAGGGGGATTGCTGGAAACACCATATATTTT	CASSLRGIAGNTIYF
TRBJ1-3	TRBV19	-	14	-	TGTGCCAGTAGTCTTGGAGGGTCTGGAAACACCATATATTTT	CASSLGGSGNTIYF
TRBJ2-7	TRBV19	-	13	-	TGTGCCAGTAGTATTGGCAGGGGTTACGAGCAGTACTTC	CASSIGRGYEQYF
TRBJ1-3	TRBV29-1	TRBD1	14	-	TGCAGCGTTGAAAACACAGGGGCTGGAAACACCATATATTTT	CSVENTGAGNTIYF
TRBJ2-7	TRBV10-3	TRBD2	16	few	TGTGCCATCAGTGAGTCGGGTAGCGGGGCGATAAACGGGCAGTACTTC	CAISESGSGAINGQYF
TRBJ2-5	TRBV27	-	13	-	TGTGCCAGCAGTTTCGTATACAGAGAGACCCAGTACTTC	CASSFVYRETQYF
TRBJ2-1	TRBV5-1	TRBD2	15	-	TGCGCCAGCAGAGAGGGACTAGCGGGGTTCAATGAGCAGTTCTTC	CASREGLAGFNEQFF
TRBJ2-1	TRBV5-1	TRBD2	15	-	TGCGCCAGCAGCTTGACTAGCGGGGGGGCGGGTGAGCAGTTCTTC	CASSLTSGGAGEQFF
TRBJ2-5	TRBV24-1	-	13	once	TGTGCCACCAACACCTGGAGGGAAGAGACCCAGTACTTC	CATNTWREETQYF
TRBJ2-1	TRBV19	TRBD1	14	-	TGTGCCAGTACCCCCCCCGACAGGGGGAATGAGCAGTTCTTC	CASTPPDRGNEQFF